The T cell receptor (beta chain) described here comes from a study of shared clonotypes between healthy human individuals. Donors were Caucasian adults residing in Nashville, Tennessee, USA. It was across several immunoSEQ plates that each subset's genomic DNA was evenly split. In the original analysis: Owing to the provision of junction-only sequences devoid of quality scores by immunoSEQ, filtering differed. Method: immunoSEQ multiplex PCR; TCRdb's copy keeps in-frame clones and lacks some. V, J and clone size are taken as reported in that table, and D and trimming were inferred from the DNA itself. Altogether more than 2 million clones are present, approximately 96% being singletons, with the ten largest covering approximately 0.13%. V lost 8 bases and J lost 7, with 15 bases in between. This CDR3 region has 13 residues. The germline V gene encodes CDR1 MNHEY and CDR2 SVGAGI. With regard to this clone: Its antigen remains unidentified.

Whole-study results and caveats: Compared with memory subsets, naive subsets generally had larger estimated richness.

Sequencing input: naive CD4+ T cells sorted from blood. Subset: CD45RA+ positively selected. The V gene is TRBV6-5, the J gene TRBJ1-5; weak D call: TRBD1 (6 bases). This sequence originates from a man aged 18 to 30 in good health. CDR3 sequence: CASRRGARQPQHF. In DNA form, the CDR3 reads TGTGCCAGCCGGCGGGGGGCTAGGCAGCCCCAGCATTTT.